A selection of T cell receptor beta chains follows, all from one sample in a study of blood T cell repertoires in COVID-19. TCRdb keeps only in-frame clones here, not all; method: immunoSEQ multiplex PCR. The sample shows 60,000 or so clones, more than 80% of them seen only once. Sequencing input: peripheral blood. Receptors were obtained from a human donor with active COVID-19. The donor label of this sample is uncertain. The CDR3 runs from the conserved cysteine through the conserved F or W. The order of the fields is CDR3 protein, CDR3 DNA, D gene, J gene, clone size, V gene. A D gene is named only where the DNA matches it firmly. The size of a clone is reported for some rows only, either as once, few or many, or as a class for expanded clones.

CASSLRTSGSTSTDTQYF,TGTGCCAGCAGCCTCAGGACTAGCGGGAGTACTAGCACAGATACGCAGTATTTT,TRBD2,TRBJ2-3,.,TRBV7-8
CASSFNQGQKF,TGTGCCAGCAGTTTTAATCAGGGTCAGAAATTT,.,TRBJ1-4,.,TRBV12-3/TRBV12-4
CASGLGLIQETQYF,TGTGCTAGTGGTTTGGGACTAATCCAAGAGACCCAGTACTTC,.,TRBJ2-5,.,TRBV12-5
CASSLMFGGNTIYF,TGTGCCAGCAGCTTAATGTTCGGGGGAAACACCATATATTTT,.,TRBJ1-3,.,TRBV5-4
CASSIRDRGLQYF,TGTGCCAGTAGTATACGGGACAGGGGGTTGCAGTACTTC,TRBD1,TRBJ2-7,.,TRBV19
CASSLDNAGGANTGELFF,TGTGCCAGCAGCTTAGATAACGCCGGAGGGGCCAACACCGGGGAGCTGTTTTTT,.,TRBJ2-2,.,TRBV11-2
CASSLQGAETQYF,TGTGCCAGCAGCTTACAGGGGGCAGAGACCCAGTACTTC,TRBD1,TRBJ2-5,.,TRBV13
CASSPPGLETQYF,TGTGCCAGCTCACCGCCAGGGTTAGAGACCCAGTACTTC,.,TRBJ2-5,.,TRBV18
CASSLSRGHTYEQYF,TGTGCCAGCAGTTTATCTCGAGGGCACACCTACGAGCAGTACTTC,.,TRBJ2-7,few,TRBV27
CASSFWLAGGQKSVEQFF,TGTGCCAGCAGCTTCTGGCTAGCGGGGGGGCAAAAGTCGGTTGAGCAGTTCTTC,TRBD2,TRBJ2-1,.,TRBV7-2
CASSLDNQGRGGTGELFF,TGTGCCAGCAGCTTAGATAACCAGGGTCGGGGAGGCACCGGGGAGCTGTTTTTT,.,TRBJ2-2,.,TRBV11-3
CASSHGGDEQYF,TGCGCCAGCAGTCATGGGGGGGACGAGCAGTACTTC,TRBD2,TRBJ2-7,.,TRBV5-1
CASSLASSLDTQYF,TGCGCCAGCAGCTTGGCCTCGTCTCTTGATACGCAGTATTTT,.,TRBJ2-3,.,TRBV5-1
CASTGGTGGPFTDTQYF,TGTGCCAGCACGGGCGGGACGGGGGGGCCTTTCACAGATACGCAGTATTTT,TRBD2,TRBJ2-3,.,TRBV9
CASSLMGTGATGELFF,TGTGCCAGCAGCTTAATGGGGACAGGGGCCACCGGGGAGCTGTTTTTT,TRBD1,TRBJ2-2,.,TRBV7-3
CAWSGTGVSGANVLTF,TGTGCCTGGAGTGGCACAGGGGTCTCCGGGGCCAACGTCCTGACTTTC,TRBD1,TRBJ2-6,.,TRBV30
CASSPHGGVGTGYEQYF,TGTGCCAGCAGCCCCCACGGGGGAGTAGGGACAGGATACGAGCAGTACTTC,TRBD1,TRBJ2-7,.,TRBV4-2
CASSSGGFFSGNTIYF,TGCGCCAGCAGCTCAGGGGGATTTTTCTCTGGAAACACCATATATTTT,TRBD1,TRBJ1-3,once,TRBV5-1
CASSPGQGSNTEAFF,TGTGCCAGCTCACCAGGGCAGGGTTCGAACACTGAAGCTTTCTTT,.,TRBJ1-1,.,TRBV18
CASSLEGGGRYNEQFF,TGTGCCAGCAGCTTAGAGGGCGGGGGTCGATACAATGAGCAGTTCTTC,TRBD2,TRBJ2-1,.,TRBV7-6
CACSVGGDQPQHF,TGTGCCTGTTCAGTAGGGGGCGATCAGCCCCAGCATTTT,TRBD1,TRBJ1-5,.,TRBV30
CASSRLDSEQETQYF,TGTGCCAGCAGCCGTTTGGACAGTGAACAAGAGACCCAGTACTTC,.,TRBJ2-5,.,TRBV4-2
CASSSSGTGAGNTIYF,TGTGCCAGCAGTTCATCCGGGACAGGGGCTGGAAACACCATATATTTT,TRBD1,TRBJ1-3,.,TRBV28
CASSSSGGGWNEQFF,TGTGCCAGCAGCTCCTCCGGGGGGGGATGGAATGAGCAGTTCTTC,TRBD2,TRBJ2-1,.,TRBV11-2
CASSRDTRKNIQYF,TGTGCCAGTAGCCGGGACACCAGGAAAAACATTCAGTACTTC,.,TRBJ2-4,.,TRBV28
CASSFGTGGRDGYTF,TGTGCCAGCAGCTTTGGGACAGGGGGCCGGGATGGCTACACCTTC,TRBD1,TRBJ1-2,.,TRBV13
CASSLTGDGNEQFF,TGTGCCAGCAGCTTGACAGGGGATGGGAATGAGCAGTTCTTC,TRBD1,TRBJ2-1,.,TRBV7-9
CASSVAGVSTGELFF,TGCGCCAGCAGCGTAGCGGGAGTGAGCACCGGGGAGCTGTTTTTT,TRBD2,TRBJ2-2,.,TRBV4-3
CASSSRQGGGKETQYF,TGTGCCAGCAGCAGCCGACAGGGCGGGGGGAAGGAGACCCAGTACTTC,.,TRBJ2-5,few,TRBV13
CASSQEWGQGYEQYF,TGCGCCAGCAGCCAGGAGTGGGGACAGGGCTACGAGCAGTACTTC,TRBD1,TRBJ2-7,.,TRBV4-3
CASSLGGQGKNEQFF,TGTGCCAGCAGCTTAGGTGGACAGGGGAAAAATGAGCAGTTCTTC,TRBD1,TRBJ2-1,.,TRBV11-2
CASSESRGGSTDTQYF,TGTGCCAGCAGTGAATCACGGGGGGGGAGCACAGATACGCAGTATTTT,TRBD2,TRBJ2-3,.,TRBV6-1
CASSSGLAGTLSYEQYF,TGTGCCAGCAGTTCGGGACTAGCGGGGACCCTCTCCTACGAGCAGTACTTC,TRBD2,TRBJ2-7,.,TRBV27
CASSLSRRGAGYGYTF,TGTGCCAGCAGTTTATCAAGGCGGGGGGCCGGCTATGGCTACACCTTC,.,TRBJ1-2,.,TRBV27
CASSLGLAGEAYEQYF,TGTGCCAGCAGCTTAGGGCTAGCGGGAGAGGCCTACGAGCAGTACTTC,TRBD2,TRBJ2-7,.,TRBV13
CASSFRGNPDTQYF,TGTGCCAGCAGTTTCCGGGGGAACCCAGATACGCAGTATTTT,.,TRBJ2-3,.,TRBV27
CAIKGTSGGTGELFF,TGTGCCATCAAAGGAACTAGCGGGGGAACCGGGGAGCTGTTTTTT,TRBD2,TRBJ2-2,.,TRBV10-3
CATQLTGYQETQYF,TGTGCCACCCAGCTTACAGGGTACCAAGAGACCCAGTACTTC,.,TRBJ2-5,.,TRBV11-2
CASSPGQGPSSYNSPLHF,TGTGCCAGCAGCCCGGGACAGGGACCAAGCTCCTATAATTCACCCCTCCACTTT,TRBD1,TRBJ1-6,.,TRBV2
CASSLRYYNSPLHF,TGTGCCAGCAGCCTTCGGTACTATAATTCACCCCTCCACTTT,.,TRBJ1-6,.,TRBV9
CASSQDGQGRAETQYF,TGTGCCAGCAGCCAGGATGGACAGGGGAGGGCGGAGACCCAGTACTTC,TRBD1,TRBJ2-5,.,TRBV4-2
CASRTDRAGGYTF,TGTGCCAGCAGAACGGACAGGGCTGGGGGCTACACCTTC,TRBD1,TRBJ1-2,.,TRBV6-5
CASSHWTGGELFF,TGTGCCAGCAGCCACTGGACAGGCGGGGAGCTGTTTTTT,TRBD1,TRBJ2-2,.,TRBV14
CASSRRLAGEETQYF,TGTGCCAGCAGCCGGCGATTAGCGGGCGAAGAGACCCAGTACTTC,TRBD2,TRBJ2-5,.,TRBV7-9
CASSLTGNTGELFF,TGTGCCAGCAGTTTAACAGGGAACACCGGGGAGCTGTTTTTT,.,TRBJ2-2,few,TRBV28
CASSYTRTVIQETQYF,TGTGCCAGCAGTTATACCCGGACAGTAATCCAAGAGACCCAGTACTTC,.,TRBJ2-5,.,TRBV6-2/TRBV6-3
CAISSTFSEGSPLHF,TGTGCCATCTCCTCAACCTTCAGTGAGGGATCACCCCTCCACTTT,.,TRBJ1-6,.,TRBV10-3
CASSYSGTGVGKLFF,TGTGCCAGCAGTTACTCGGGGACAGGGGTCGGAAAACTGTTTTTT,TRBD1,TRBJ1-4,.,TRBV6-5
CATSSEKGKTQYF,TGTGCCACCAGCTCGGAAAAGGGGAAGACCCAGTACTTC,.,TRBJ2-5,.,TRBV15
CASSPVTGTGGGYTF,TGTGCCAGCAGCCCCGTGACAGGGACAGGGGGCGGCTACACCTTC,TRBD1,TRBJ1-2,.,TRBV3-1/TRBV3-2
CASSQGENNTGELFF,TGCGCCAGCAGTCAAGGGGAGAATAACACCGGGGAGCTGTTTTTT,.,TRBJ2-2,.,TRBV23-1